Given below is one TCR beta chain in context. The table lists this clone with a few counts. Its antigen specificity is not known. No base quality information exists; no much larger clone differs at one position. The data derive from a study of siplizumab effects on memory and regulatory T cells (dated by TCRdb to about 2019). In the study overall: The study examined how the anti-CD2 antibody siplizumab affects alloreactive T-cell subsets in allogeneic mixed lymphocyte reactions built from human PBMCs. Overall study results and their limits: The suppressive function of proliferating Tregs from siplizumab cultures was not functionally confirmed. Compared with memory T cells, unstimulated naive T cells appeared more diverse, and naive cells seemed to make a substantial contribution to the alloresponse. Because sequences below about 10^-5 frequency were poorly captured, only a minor fraction of alloreactive clones could be mapped to unstimulated subsets. The cumulative frequency of alloreactive sequences that could be traced back to unstimulated CD4+ memory T cells was significantly reduced by siplizumab. In reactions with siplizumab, an average of approximately 69% of mappable alloreactive CD4+ clones were Treg-derived, compared with roughly 26% in control reactions. Roughly 80-97% of proliferating CD4+ or CD8+ clones could not be assigned a naive or memory phenotype.

Additional sequencing covered unstimulated subsets from a few donor pairs, namely CD8+ effector memory, CD4+ naive, CD8+ TEMRA, CD4+ memory and CD8+ naive. Sorted unstimulated T cells and proliferating T cells recovered from mixed lymphocyte reactions underwent TCRbeta CDR3 sequencing. Fresh whole blood from 9 to 11 HLA-typed healthy donors was used to isolate PBMCs. Library creation used the immunoSEQ multiplex PCR assay. Each sample had 90,000 to 100,000 TCR templates assayed by the deep sequencing platform. Genomic DNA extracted from sorted T cells was the material used for TCRbeta CDR3 sequencing. The source study handled its data this way. The R programming language was used for the clonal analysis of the TCRbeta CDR3 data. Comparing unstimulated samples against CFSE-low samples taken after the reaction was how alloreactive CD4+ and CD8+ clones were defined. Regulatory or non-regulatory origin of alloreactive CD4+ clones was assigned by matching sequences to the sorted unstimulated Treg and non-Treg repertoires. TCRdb obtained this table from immuneACCESS and retained in-frame rearrangements with V and J assigned. These tables miss some clones; where compared with another copy, unresolved V genes account for less than half of the shortfall, and the remainder is unexplained. That table is the source of V, J and clone size, and D and trimming were worked out from the DNA. The sample contains about 63,000 clones, less than 85% of them found a single time. Of the sample, roughly 3.8% is held by the ten largest clones.

V is shortened by 4 bases, J by 1 base, and the region joining them spans 4 bases. The germline V gene yields SGHDN for CDR1 and FVKESK for CDR2. From its cysteine to its phenylalanine, the CDR3 spans 12 amino acids. The sequence is cut down to CDR3 DNA, 36 bases in frame from base 1. This TCR came from a human donor in good health. The chain employs TRBV14 and TRBJ1-2, with the identity of the D gene unclear. The sequencing sample was made of memory CD4+ T cells sorted from blood. Taken with the paper, the label for cell subset or site translates to: unstimulated CD4+ memory T cells. The CDR3 region reads CASSPNNYGYTF. In nucleotide form, the sequence is TGTGCCAGCAGCCCCAATAACTATGGCTACACCTTC.